This entry features one T cell receptor beta chain sequence. The antigen is unknown. A single base separates this from a much larger clone, so it may be a read error. Looked up from germline, CDR1 is DFQATT and CDR2 is SNEGSKA (reference sequence). CDR3 size: 14 residues. This sample was included in a study of glioma-infiltrating T cells. Study-level results: Signature shared blood CDR3 motifs were enriched in low-divergence and depleted in high-divergence patients.

The iRepertoire nested amplicon-rescue multiplex PCR amplified TCR alpha and beta CDR3s from RNA. For one-step reverse transcription and amplification, 100-400 ng of tissue mRNA or PBMC total RNA was used. TCRdb redid the calling of the multiplex PCR reads with MiXCR, one entry per CDR3 protein. Among roughly 350,000 distinct CDR3 sequences, about 40% were seen once, and the ten largest hold around 12%. This TCR was sampled from a human donor with low-grade glioma or glioblastoma, undergoing nonglioma brain surgery, or in good health (not recorded which). The V and J genes are TRBV20-1 and TRBJ1-1; no reliable D call. The sequenced sample was glioma tissue, nonneoplastic brain tissue, or PBMCs (not recorded which). The CDR3 bases are TGCAGTGCTAGAGATTACAGCCTAAACACTAAAGCTTTCTTT. Its translation is CSARDYSLNTKAFF.